These T cell receptor beta chains were read from a single sample in a study of a mutant IDH1 vaccine in newly diagnosed glioma. Profiling relied on immunoSEQ multiplex PCR, and the TCRdb table lists in-frame clones only, not all of them. The data contain around 31,000 clones, roughly 75% of them singletons. Their cognate antigens are unknown. Source: PBMCs, taken from a glioma patient whose treatment included an IDH1 peptide vaccine. Receptor source: a woman in her 40s with glioma. CDR3s include the opening cysteine and the closing phenylalanine or tryptophan. Fields, in order: V gene, D gene, clone size, J gene, CDR3 protein, CDR3 DNA. The D gene is left open where the match is weak. Only some rows state a clone size, as once, few, many or a class for expanded clones.

v_gene: TRBV9; d_gene: TRBD1; abundance: -; j_gene: TRBJ1-1; CDR3aa: CASSPAQGVSTEAFF; CDR3nt: TGTGCCAGCAGCCCCGCTCAGGGGGTCTCCACTGAAGCTTTCTTT
v_gene: TRBV30; d_gene: TRBD2; abundance: -; j_gene: TRBJ2-3; CDR3aa: CAWSVNRRGGGGDTQYF; CDR3nt: TGTGCCTGGAGTGTAAATAGGCGTGGCGGGGGGGGAGATACGCAGTATTTT
v_gene: TRBV5-8; d_gene: -; abundance: -; j_gene: TRBJ1-2; CDR3aa: CASSPGRVGGYTF; CDR3nt: TGTGCCAGCAGCCCCGGACGGGTCGGAGGCTACACCTTC
v_gene: TRBV6-1; d_gene: -; abundance: once; j_gene: TRBJ1-2; CDR3aa: CASSAGNYGYTF; CDR3nt: TGTGCCAGCAGTGCAGGGAACTATGGCTACACCTTC
v_gene: TRBV6-6; d_gene: -; abundance: few; j_gene: TRBJ2-7; CDR3aa: CASSYGRYEQYF; CDR3nt: TGTGCCAGCAGTTACGGGCGCTACGAGCAGTACTTC
v_gene: TRBV5-8; d_gene: -; abundance: -; j_gene: TRBJ1-1; CDR3aa: CASSLVGGGTEAFF; CDR3nt: TGTGCCAGCAGCTTGGTTGGGGGTGGCACTGAAGCTTTCTTT
v_gene: TRBV6-5; d_gene: -; abundance: -; j_gene: TRBJ2-1; CDR3aa: CASSKTSGVYNEQFF; CDR3nt: TGTGCCAGCAGTAAGACTAGTGGAGTCTACAATGAGCAGTTCTTC
v_gene: TRBV5-1; d_gene: TRBD2; abundance: -; j_gene: TRBJ2-5; CDR3aa: CASSFPSGGASYF; CDR3nt: TGCGCCAGCAGCTTTCCTAGCGGGGGGGCCTCTTACTTC
v_gene: TRBV27; d_gene: -; abundance: few; j_gene: TRBJ1-5; CDR3aa: CASSLVGGNQPQHF; CDR3nt: TGTGCCAGCAGTTTAGTGGGCGGCAATCAGCCCCAGCATTTT
v_gene: TRBV2; d_gene: -; abundance: few; j_gene: TRBJ1-4; CDR3aa: CASSYPGQLNEKLFF; CDR3nt: TGTGCCAGCTCTTATCCAGGACAGCTTAATGAAAAACTGTTTTTT
v_gene: TRBV10-3; d_gene: -; abundance: -; j_gene: TRBJ1-1; CDR3aa: CAISGGSNTEAFF; CDR3nt: TGTGCCATCAGCGGTGGATCGAACACTGAAGCTTTCTTT